Below are 29 T cell receptor beta chains sequenced from a single sample in a study of cytomegalovirus exposure and HLA in healthy donors (dated by TCRdb to 2016 to 2017). Library generation was performed with the immunoSEQ multiplex PCR assay. A mixture of 60 forward primers for TCR Vbeta segments and 13 reverse primers for TCR Jbeta segments was used in the multiplex PCR. TCRdb holds this immuneACCESS table with in-frame rearrangements only. Some clones are missing; in checked studies, unresolved V genes explain under half, and the rest has no known cause. In this sample the table shows almost 200,000 clones, approximately 85% of which occur a single time. The ten largest make up less than 2.5% of the sample. The specimen sequenced was PBMCs. Receptor source: a woman in her forties or fifties in good health and CMV-seronegative.

The rearrangement links TRBV6-5 to TRBJ2-7; 8 bases match TRBD1. CDR3 length equals 14 residues. Trimming removed 6 bases from V and 0 bases from J; junction bases left unmatched: 4. Germline CDR1 is MNHEY and CDR2 is SVGAGI. The CDR3 sequence: CASRGGQVSYEQYF. CDR3 bases: TGTGCCAGCAGAGGGGGACAGGTCTCCTACGAGCAGTACTTC.

This clone was seen a handful of times. V usage is TRBV2 and J usage is TRBJ1-5, with 8 bases matching TRBD1. Germline CDR1 SNHLY, CDR2 FYNNEI. With 9 bases clipped from V and 3 bases from J, the junction kept 7 bases outside the gene matches. The CDR3 is 14 residues long. CDR3 nucleotide sequence: TGTGCCAGTACCGGGACAGGCCCCAATCAGCCCCAGCATTTT. Amino acid sequence: CASTGTGPNQPQHF.

The chain couples TRBV7-2 to TRBJ2-3; 11 bases map to TRBD2. The CDR3 has 15 amino acids. Trimming removed 3 bases from V and 5 bases from J; junction bases left unmatched: 4. The germline V gene encodes CDR1 SGHTA and CDR2 FQGNSA. CDR3 region: CASSLTSGNQDTQYF. CDR3 bases: TGTGCCAGCAGCTTGACTAGCGGGAACCAAGATACGCAGTATTTT.

The V and J genes are TRBV7-9 and TRBJ2-7; TRBD1 agrees at 9 bases. The CDR3 is 15 residues long. Unmatched junction bases numbered 6, after V lost 3 bases and J lost 3 bases. CDR1 SEHNR and CDR2 FQNEAQ come from the germline V gene (reference sequence). In DNA, the CDR3 is TGTGCCAGCAGCTTCCGGACAGGGGATATCTACGAGCAGTACTTC. Translation: CASSFRTGDIYEQYF.

This chain joins TRBV28 and TRBJ2-3; D is possibly TRBD2 (5 bases). The germline V gene encodes CDR1 MDHEN and CDR2 SYDVKM. Trimming left V 2 bases short and J 5 bases short, with 8 bases between. This CDR3 is 13 amino acids long. The CDR3 protein is CASSLGGRDTQYF. CDR3 sequence (DNA): TGTGCCAGCAGTTTAGGAGGACGAGATACGCAGTATTTT.

The chain joins TRBV28 to TRBJ2-2; TRBD2 agrees at 11 bases. V trimming: 2 bases; J trimming: 7 bases; junction bases outside the gene matches: 6. CDR3 length: 16 residues. Germline CDR1 reads MDHEN; CDR2 reads SYDVKM. CDR3 in DNA: TGTGCCAGCAGTTTAGTAGCGGGAGGGCCAGTCGGGGAGCTGTTTTTT. It codes for CASSLVAGGPVGELFF.

DNA of the CDR3: TGTGCCAGCAGTGAAGCGGCGGGAGTCGGCGAGCAGTACTTC. Its translation: CASSEAAGVGEQYF. The chain links TRBV6-1 to TRBJ2-7; 7 bases are shared with TRBD2. CDR1 is MNHNS, CDR2 SASEGT, per germline. The CDR3 is 14 residues long. Germline trimming cut 0 bases from V and 6 bases from J; bases unmatched to any gene: 5.

V is TRBV28 and J is TRBJ1-1; no definite D call. CDR1 is MDHEN and CDR2 is SYDVKM in the germline V gene. The length of the CDR3 is 13 residues. Trimming cost V 1 base and J 1 base, with 4 bases left between them. CDR3 nucleotides: TGTGCCAGCAGTTTATCCCAGAACACTGAAGCTTTCTTT. Its translation is CASSLSQNTEAFF.

The V and J genes are TRBV28 and TRBJ2-2; TRBD1 agrees at 8 bases. This CDR3 has 13 residues. Germline assignment: CDR1 MDHEN and CDR2 SYDVKM. Unmatched junction bases numbered 1, after V lost 10 bases and J lost 0 bases. In DNA, the CDR3 is TGTGCCATACAGGGGGCGAACACCGGGGAGCTGTTTTTT. This encodes CAIQGANTGELFF.

This rearrangement joins TRBV4-1 to TRBJ2-7; 7 bases align to TRBD2. This CDR3 has 15 amino acids. J gave up 9 bases and V 0 bases, and 11 bases lay outside the gene matches. Per the germline V gene, CDR1 is MGHRA and CDR2 is YSYEKL. Here the CDR3 DNA reads TGCGCCAGCAGCCAAGAGGGGGGAGGGTCTTCCGCGCAGTACTTC. This sequence encodes CASSQEGGGSSAQYF.

J is TRBJ2-2 and V is TRBV27; the D gene is possibly TRBD1 (7 bases). V was cut by 8 bases and J by 3 bases, with 10 bases left in between. The germline CDR1 and CDR2 sequences are MNHEY and SMNVEV (reference sequence). The CDR3 runs 13 residues. CDR3 sequence reads: CASRRGHTGELFF. The CDR3 DNA reads as TGTGCCAGCCGGAGGGGGCACACCGGGGAGCTGTTTTTT.

Points on this clone: Other DNA sequences in this specimen translate into the identical CDR3. The chain uses TRBV28 and TRBJ2-7; 11 bases align to TRBD1. The CDR3 covers 15 residues. The V gene's germline CDR1 is MDHEN and CDR2 SYDVKM. Unmatched junction bases numbered 5, after V lost 4 bases and J lost 3 bases. Written as DNA, the CDR3 is TGTGCCAGCAGTTCGTCCGGGACAGGGGGCTACGAGCAGTACTTC. This gives the protein CASSSSGTGGYEQYF.

J is TRBJ1-3 and V is TRBV5-3; 10 bases fit TRBD1. TRBV5-3 is treated as an ORF (open reading frame) with a function not yet certain. CDR3 length: 16 residues. V shed 0 bases and J 2 bases; nucleotides not matched to a gene: 2. The CDR3 spells CARSLVGQGTGNTIYF. Written as DNA, the CDR3 is TGTGCCAGAAGCTTGGTGGGACAGGGGACTGGAAACACCATATATTTT.

The chain uses TRBV11-1 and TRBJ1-1; D remains unclear. The CDR3 contains 12 residues. CDR1 and CDR2 (germline): SGHAT, FQDESV (reference sequence). Trimming cost V 0 bases and J 6 bases, with 5 bases left between them. This CDR3 is CASSLASAEAFF. The CDR3 DNA is TGTGCCAGCAGCTTAGCCTCAGCTGAAGCTTTCTTT.

The chain is built from TRBV9 and TRBJ2-1; TRBD2 matches at 11 bases. The trim removed 2 bases at V and 7 bases at J, leaving 5 bases unmatched. Germline V gene sequence: CDR1 SGDLS, CDR2 YYNGEE. The CDR3 totals 15 residues. The CDR3 protein is CASSVLAGGSNEQFF. The CDR3 DNA follows: TGTGCCAGCAGCGTCTTAGCGGGAGGGTCTAATGAGCAGTTCTTC.

The chain carries TRBV27 and TRBJ2-1, with D possibly matching TRBD1 (6 bases). From germline, CDR1 is MNHEY and CDR2 SMNVEV (reference sequence). This CDR3 has 13 amino acids. V was cut by 9 bases and J by 6 bases, with 15 bases left in between. DNA for the CDR3: TGTGCCAGTAACACAGAGGGGGTCAATGAGCAGTTCTTC. Translating gives CASNTEGVNEQFF.

This sequence joins TRBV14 and TRBJ1-2; D ambiguous. V lost 5 bases, J lost 3 bases, and 7 bases lay in between. This CDR3 spans 12 amino acids. Germline assignment: CDR1 SGHDN and CDR2 FVKESK. The CDR3 coding sequence is TGTGCCAGCAGCGCGAGGGACTATGGCTACACCTTC. Its translation: CASSARDYGYTF.

This clone was seen a handful of times. CDR3 amino acids: CATSRDQGVGEQYF. The DNA for the CDR3 is TGTGCCACCAGCAGAGACCAGGGGGTCGGCGAGCAGTACTTC. The chain couples TRBV15 to TRBJ2-7, with TRBD1 matching over 7 bases. The CDR3 spans 14 residues. V lost 0 bases and J lost 6; bases outside the gene matches: 5. Germline V gene data show CDR1 as LNHNV and CDR2 as YYDKDF (reference sequence).

The chain has TRBV7-9 and TRBJ2-1; 14 bases are shared with TRBD2. With V trimmed by 5 bases and J by 4 bases, 4 bases remained unmatched. The V gene's germline CDR1 is SEHNR and CDR2 FQNEAQ (reference sequence). There are 16 residues in the CDR3. The CDR3 reads CASSRTSGRQYNEQFF. The CDR3 coding sequence is TGTGCCAGCAGCCGGACTAGCGGGAGGCAATACAATGAGCAGTTCTTC.

The gene calls are TRBV7-2 and TRBJ2-7; 8 nucleotides match TRBD2. Germline CDR1 is SGHTA and CDR2 is FQGNSA. The CDR3 is 16 residues long. Unmatched junction bases numbered 15, after V lost 5 bases and J lost 6 bases. CDR3 sequence reads: CASSLLLAVKTAEQYF. The CDR3 nucleotides read TGTGCCAGCAGCCTACTACTAGCGGTAAAAACTGCCGAGCAGTACTTC.

V and J are TRBV4-1 and TRBJ1-1; D unresolved. Germline CDR1 MGHRA, CDR2 YSYEKL. The V gene lost 3 bases and the J gene lost 11 bases, with 10 bases spanning the gap. The CDR3 is 11 residues long. CDR3 sequence (DNA): TGCGCCAGCAGCCAGACTGGTGGGGCTTTCTTT. This gives the protein CASSQTGGAFF.

V usage is TRBV5-4 and J usage is TRBJ2-1; 14 positions match TRBD2. The CDR3 consists of 16 residues. Unmatched junction bases numbered 6, after V lost 4 bases and J lost 6 bases. Germline V gene data show CDR1 as SGHNT and CDR2 as YYREEE (reference sequence). The CDR3, as DNA: TGTGCCAGCAGCCCATTGACTAGCGGGAGGGCCAATGAGCAGTTCTTC. Encoded protein: CASSPLTSGRANEQFF.

The V call is TRBV7-2, the J call TRBJ2-7; D gene ambiguous. The CDR3 sequence is 13 residues long. Germline V gene sequence: CDR1 SGHTA, CDR2 FQGNSA. V was trimmed by 5 bases and J by 3 bases, leaving 11 bases between them. The CDR3 sequence is CASSLNYNYEQYF. The CDR3 DNA is TGTGCCAGCAGCCTTAACTACAACTACGAGCAGTACTTC.

To note about this clone: A junction end diverges from the germline sequence, so it may reflect a read error. V is TRBV7-9 and J is TRBJ1-1; TRBD1 might be the D (6 bases). Per germline, CDR1 SEHNR and CDR2 FQNEAQ (reference sequence). This CDR3 region has 14 residues. The CDR3 is CSSSRTAPRPEAFF. CDR3 sequence (DNA): TGTTCCAGCAGCCGGACAGCCCCGAGGCCTGAAGCTTTCTTT.

The chain is built from TRBV12-5 and TRBJ2-2; no definite D call. Trimming pared 2 bases from V and 6 bases from J, leaving 7 bases between. This CDR3 is built from 13 residues. Germline V CDR1 and CDR2: LGHNT, FRNRAP. As DNA, the CDR3 is TGTGCTAGTGGTTTGACAGTACCCGGGGAGCTGTTTTTT. This gives the protein CASGLTVPGELFF.

The chain carries TRBV18 and TRBJ2-2, with D unresolved. The germline gives CDR1 KGHSH, CDR2 LQKENI. The length of the CDR3 is 14 residues. V shed 0 bases and J shed 3 bases, with 5 bases lying between them. The CDR3 is CASSPPSYTGELFF. The CDR3 nucleotides read TGTGCCAGCTCACCACCTTCCTACACCGGGGAGCTGTTTTTT. The full variable domain, rest sourced from reference TRBV18 and TRBJ2-2, is NAGVMQNPRHLVRRRGQEARLRCSPMKGHSHVYWYRQLPEEGLKFMVYLQKENIIDESGMPKERFSAEFPKEGPSILRIQQVVRGDSAAYFCASSPPSYTGELFFGEGSRLTVL.

Ten or more counts support this clone. Additional DNA sequences in this sample encode the identical CDR3. This rearrangement joins TRBV6-1 to TRBJ2-6; D gene uncertain. V lost 2 bases and J 0 bases, leaving 5 bases between the germline ends. In germline, CDR1 is MNHNS, CDR2 SASEGT. The CDR3 contains 15 residues. The CDR3 loop reads CASSEFNSGANVLTF. The CDR3 DNA reads as TGTGCCAGCAGTGAATTTAACTCTGGGGCCAACGTCCTGACTTTC.

This clone was seen only once. The V gene is TRBV19, the J gene TRBJ1-2, with a possible D match to TRBD1 (6 bases). The V end was cut by 8 bases, the J end by 6 bases, with 28 bases between. The CDR3 runs to 17 residues. CDR1 is LNHDA, CDR2 SQIVND, per germline (reference sequence). CDR3 sequence reads: CASSETLLTGRGDGYTF. The CDR3 DNA is TGTGCCAGTTCGGAGACCCTTCTCACAGGGCGAGGGGATGGCTACACCTTC.

This clone was seen a handful of times. The V and J genes are TRBV6-1 and TRBJ2-5, with 7 positions matching TRBD1. The germline V gene has CDR1 MNHNS and CDR2 SASEGT. Germline trimming cut 6 bases from V and 6 bases from J; bases unmatched to any gene: 13. CDR3 length: 15 residues. The CDR3 here is CASSSRQGMIQTQYF. The DNA of the CDR3 is TGTGCCAGCAGCTCGAGACAGGGTATGATACAGACCCAGTACTTC.